The clone carrying this T cell receptor beta chain was observed at least ten times. In patients chosen for sequencing, flow cytometry had shown CD8+CD57+ cell expansion. The diagnosis in all patients was severe acquired aplastic anemia. The sample belongs to a study of CD8+CD57+ T cells in acquired aplastic anemia. Study-level background: Across the sorted CD4+ and CD8+ cells, DNA amounts averaged 3.2 ug.

Both TCR beta VDJ combination and CDR3 sequence profiling were carried out. Genomic DNA was the template for this profiling. TCRdb analysed the reads with MiXCR anew, one entry per CDR3 protein. The profile shows 50,000 or so distinct CDR3 sequences, roughly three fifths of them singletons. Deletions cut 0 bases from V and 4 bases from J, with 19 bases between. Per germline, CDR1 SGHAT and CDR2 FQDESV (reference sequence). This CDR3 is built from 18 residues. The chain uses TRBV11-1 and TRBJ2-1; D unresolved. Material for sequencing was sorted CD4+, CD8+, or CD8+CD57+ T cells (not recorded which) from PBMCs. The sequence derives from a human donor with aplastic anemia. CDR3 sequence reads: CASSLARISGRTYNEQFF. CDR3 sequence (DNA): TGTGCCAGCAGCTTAGCGCGAATTTCCGGGCGGACGTACAATGAGCAGTTCTTC. Together with reference TRBV11-1 and TRBJ2-1, the CDR3 gives the full variable domain: EAEVAQSPRYKITEKSQAVAFWCDPISGHATLYWYRQILGQGPELLVQFQDESVVDDSQLPKDRFSAERLKGVDSTLKIQPAELGDSAMYLCASSLARISGRTYNEQFFGPGTRLTVL.